The 25 T cell receptor beta chains presented below share a single source sample, sequenced in a study of T cell responses to AZD1222 COVID-19 vaccine. Sequencing used immunoSEQ multiplex PCR; TCRdb keeps in-frame clones, though not all of them. This table has approximately 170,000 clones, approximately 94% appearing once. The sample in question was peripheral blood, obtained 28 days after the second AZD1222 dose. These receptors all come from an adult who received the AZD1222 COVID-19 vaccine.

The chain uses TRBV6-5 and TRBJ2-7, with 9 nucleotides matching TRBD1. This CDR3 comprises 14 residues. CDR1 is MNHEY, CDR2 SVGAGI, per germline. V was clipped by 6 bases and J by 4 bases; unmatched bases: 7. CDR3 protein: CASRGQGIQYEQYF. The CDR3 nucleotides read TGTGCCAGCAGGGGACAGGGCATACAATACGAGCAGTACTTC.

This rearrangement joins TRBV10-2 to TRBJ1-4, with D possibly TRBD1 on 5 matching bases. V gave up 3 bases and J gave up 5 bases, with 13 bases separating them. Per germline, CDR1 WSHSY and CDR2 SAAADI. CDR3 length: 15 amino acids. This CDR3 reads CASSDGGTDNEKLFF. In DNA, the CDR3 is TGCGCCAGCAGTGATGGCGGGACCGACAATGAAAAACTGTTTTTT.

The chain links TRBV11-2 to TRBJ2-3; TRBD2 matches at 9 bases. The length of the CDR3 is 14 residues. Per germline, CDR1 SGHAT and CDR2 FQNNGV. V lost 0 bases to trimming and J lost 5 bases; unmatched junction nucleotides: 0. CDR3 protein: CASSLELAGDTQYF. The CDR3, as DNA: TGTGCCAGCAGCTTAGAACTAGCGGGAGATACGCAGTATTTT.

V usage is TRBV29-1 and J usage is TRBJ1-1; D is perhaps TRBD1 (6 bases). V was clipped by 8 bases and J by 2 bases, with 12 bases between them. The CDR3 length is 12 residues. Germline CDR1 SQVTM, CDR2 ANQGSEA. For the CDR3, the DNA is TGCAGCTCGCGACAGGTCAACACTGAAGCTTTCTTT. As protein: CSSRQVNTEAFF. Full variable domain (remainder filled in from reference TRBV29-1 and TRBJ1-1): SAVISQKPSRDICQRGTSLTIQCQVDSQVTMMFWYRQQPGQSLTLIATANQGSEATYESGFVIDKFPISRPNLTFSTLTVSNMSPEDSSIYLCSSRQVNTEAFFGQGTRLTVV.

This clone came up a few times. The chain employs TRBV6-4 and TRBJ2-2; D is ambiguous. The CDR3 has 13 amino acids. Trimming took 6 bases from V and 5 from J, leaving 10 bases between them. Germline CDR1 MRHNA, CDR2 SNTAGT. CDR3 coding DNA: TGTGCCAGCAGCCCAACAGAAACCGGGGAGCTGTTTTTT. This encodes CASSPTETGELFF.

This sequence joins TRBV7-8 and TRBJ1-1; the D is unclear. Germline lookup yields CDR1 SGHVS and CDR2 FQNEAQ. Between the trimmed V and J ends, which lost 0 bases and 5 bases, there was a span of 10 bases. The CDR3 covers 14 residues. CDR3 loop: CASSLAGFGTEAFF. In DNA, the CDR3 is TGTGCCAGCAGCTTAGCGGGGTTCGGGACTGAAGCTTTCTTT. The full variable domain, in which reference TRBV7-8 and TRBJ1-1 provide the parts outside the CDR3, is GAGVSQSPRYKVAKRGQDVALRCDPISGHVSLFWYQQALGQGPEFLTYFQNEAQLDKSGLPSDRFFAERPEGSVSTLKIQRTQQEDSAVYLCASSLAGFGTEAFFGQGTRLTVV.

The chain recombines TRBV19 with TRBJ2-7, with TRBD2 matching over 7 bases. CDR3 length: 14 residues. Germline V lookup: CDR1 LNHDA, CDR2 SQIVND (reference sequence). J lost 2 bases, V lost 6 bases, and 7 bases had no gene match. CDR3 in DNA: TGTGCCAGTAGAGCTCTAGCGGCCCCCTACGAGCAGTACTTC. It codes for CASRALAAPYEQYF.

This chain joins TRBV24-1 and TRBJ1-5; tentative D call: TRBD1 (5 bases). The CDR3 contains 13 residues. Germline CDR1 reads KGHDR; CDR2 reads SFDVKD. The V end lost 10 bases, the J end lost 1 base, and 10 bases lay between the germline ends. The CDR3 protein is CATGAESNQPQHF. Written as DNA, the CDR3 is TGTGCCACTGGGGCGGAGAGCAATCAGCCCCAGCATTTT.

The CDR3 loop reads CASSQAEGLNTEAFF. As DNA, the CDR3 is TGTGCCAGCAGCCAAGCCGAGGGATTGAACACTGAAGCTTTCTTT. The rearrangement uses TRBV3-1 (or the pseudogene TRBV3-2) and TRBJ1-1; D ambiguous. V was trimmed by 1 base and J by 0 bases, leaving 9 bases between them. This CDR3 spans 15 amino acids. Germline V gene sequence: CDR1 LGHDT, CDR2 YNNKEL (reference sequence).

This rearrangement joins TRBV7-9 to TRBJ1-1; no clear D gene. Trimming shortened V by 4 bases and J by 0 bases, and 18 bases separated the two germline ends. The CDR3 covers 17 residues. Germline V gives CDR1 SEHNR, CDR2 FQNEAQ (reference sequence). CDR3 DNA: TGTGCCAGCAGCTCCGGCCCTCTTGGTAGGGTGAACACTGAAGCTTTCTTT. Encoded protein: CASSSGPLGRVNTEAFF.

The rearrangement links TRBV27 to TRBJ2-2; the D gene could be TRBD1 or TRBD2 (5 bases each). Trimming pared 8 bases from V and 3 bases from J, leaving 28 bases between. The CDR3 totals 19 residues. Germline-derived CDR1 and CDR2 are MNHEY and SMNVEV (reference sequence). The CDR3 here is CASYSFGAGFSLDTGELFF. Here the CDR3 DNA reads TGTGCCAGCTATTCCTTCGGGGCAGGGTTTTCTTTAGACACCGGGGAGCTGTTTTTT.

V usage is TRBV7-9 and J usage is TRBJ2-3, with 11 bases identical to TRBD2. Germline CDR1 is SEHNR and CDR2 is FQNEAQ (reference sequence). Germline trimming cut 8 bases from V and 2 bases from J; bases unmatched to any gene: 15. This CDR3 contains 18 residues. CDR3 DNA: TGTGCCAGCGATCGGCTAGCGGGAGGCCTCGGGAACACAGATACGCAGTATTTT. The encoded protein is CASDRLAGGLGNTDTQYF.

For the CDR3, the DNA is TGCGCCAGCAGCTTTGGGGTCCTGAACACTGAAGCTTTCTTT. It translates to CASSFGVLNTEAFF. The J gene is TRBJ1-1, the V gene TRBV5-1; D is unresolved. The CDR3 length is 14 residues. Looked up from germline, CDR1 is SGHRS and CDR2 is YFSETQ. V was pared by 2 bases and J by 0 bases, with 8 bases between.

V gene TRBV15 combines with J gene TRBJ1-1, with a weak D call TRBD1 (6 bases). This CDR3 contains 19 residues. V lost 0 bases and J lost 1, with 21 bases in between. CDR1 and CDR2 (germline): LNHNV, YYDKDF (reference sequence). DNA for the CDR3: TGTGCCACCAGCAGAGATGGGGAGTTTGGGGGACATCGGAACACTGAAGCTTTCTTT. Its translation is CATSRDGEFGGHRNTEAFF.

V usage is TRBV6-5 and J usage is TRBJ2-3; D is uncertain. This CDR3 spans 10 amino acids. Trimming pared 8 bases from V and 10 bases from J, leaving 10 bases between. CDR1 and CDR2 from the germline V gene are MNHEY and SVGAGI. The CDR3 sequence is CASGREAQYF. Written as DNA, the CDR3 is TGTGCCAGCGGCCGAGAAGCGCAGTATTTT.

The chain carries TRBV6-6 and TRBJ2-6; 9 nucleotides line up with TRBD1. Germline V gene lookup returns CDR1 MNHNY and CDR2 SVGAGI (reference sequence). With V trimmed by 6 bases and J by 1 base, 4 bases remained unmatched. This CDR3 has 16 amino acids. As DNA, the CDR3 is TGTGCCAGCAGCCGGGACAGGGTTTCTGGGGCCAACGTCCTGACTTTC. Encoded protein: CASSRDRVSGANVLTF.

The chain carries TRBV3-1 (or the pseudogene TRBV3-2) and TRBJ1-4; 7 nucleotides line up with TRBD1. The CDR3 loop spans 21 amino acids. V dropped 0 bases and J dropped 7; count of bases not matched to a gene: 23. Germline-derived CDR1 and CDR2 are LGHDT and YNNKEL (reference sequence). CDR3 coding DNA: TGTGCCAGCAGCCAAGAGAGTTGGGGACAGCTCAGCCTCCGTGGGGGTGAAAAACTGTTTTTT. Residues: CASSQESWGQLSLRGGEKLFF.

Here the CDR3 reads CASSRQGTAYEQYF. The CDR3 DNA is TGTGCCAGCAGCAGACAGGGGACTGCCTACGAGCAGTACTTC. This rearrangement joins TRBV7-2 to TRBJ2-7; 8 bases align to TRBD1. There are 14 residues in the CDR3. V dropped 5 bases and J dropped 2; count of bases not matched to a gene: 5. Germline V gene data show CDR1 as SGHTA and CDR2 as FQGNSA. The full variable domain, its missing parts supplied by reference TRBV7-2 and TRBJ2-7, is GAGVSQSPSNKVTEKGKDVELRCDPISGHTALYWYRQSLGQGLEFLIYFQGNSAPDKSGLPSDRFSAERTGGSVSTLTIQRTQQEDSAVYLCASSRQGTAYEQYFGPGTRLTVT.

The rearrangement joins TRBV6-5 to TRBJ1-1; perhaps TRBD1 as D (5 bases). This CDR3 spans 14 amino acids. Trimming cost V 4 bases and J 5 bases, with 14 bases left between them. Germline CDR1 MNHEY, CDR2 SVGAGI. The CDR3 loop is CASSLRPGRTEAFF. CDR3 coding DNA: TGTGCCAGCAGTTTACGCCCAGGGAGAACTGAAGCTTTCTTT.

Concerning this clone: The identical CDR3 is also encoded by other nucleotide sequences in the sample. V gene TRBV18 combines with J gene TRBJ2-1; D perhaps matches TRBD2 (6 bases). V gave up 2 bases and J gave up 9 bases, with 8 bases separating them. There are 12 residues in the CDR3. Germline V gives CDR1 KGHSH, CDR2 LQKENI. The CDR3 DNA follows: TGTGCCAGCTCACCAAGGGGAGGTGAGCAGTTCTTC. Protein: CASSPRGGEQFF.

CDR3 sequence reads: CASSRTGGSQPQHF. As DNA, the CDR3 is TGTGCCAGCAGCCGGACAGGGGGAAGTCAGCCCCAGCATTTT. This chain connects TRBV3-1 (or the pseudogene TRBV3-2) to TRBJ1-5; 10 nucleotides line up with TRBD1. Germline values: CDR1 LGHDT, CDR2 YNNKEL (reference sequence). V gave up 4 bases and J gave up 6 bases; unmatched junction bases: 3. The CDR3 is 14 amino acids.

The rearrangement joins TRBV7-6 to TRBJ2-2; D is perhaps TRBD2 (5 bases). Germline V gene data show CDR1 as SGHVS and CDR2 as FNYEAQ. V shed 1 base and J shed 1 base, with 10 bases lying between them. The CDR3 loop spans 16 amino acids. The CDR3 spells CASSLVGGLNTGELFF. DNA for the CDR3: TGTGCCAGCAGCTTAGTAGGAGGATTGAACACCGGGGAGCTGTTTTTT.

V usage is TRBV5-6 and J usage is TRBJ1-3; D unclear. The CDR3 is 16 amino acids. The ends were cut back, 3 bases at V and 2 bases at J, with 15 bases in the middle. Germline V gene lookup returns CDR1 SGHDT and CDR2 YYEEEE. The CDR3 is CASSWLGGVTGNTIYF. The CDR3 region has the DNA TGTGCCAGCAGCTGGCTTGGCGGAGTTACTGGAAACACCATATATTTT.

J is TRBJ1-5 and V is TRBV5-1; 8 bases line up with TRBD1. Germline CDR1 reads SGHRS; CDR2 reads YFSETQ. V lost 2 bases to trimming and J lost 8 bases; unmatched junction nucleotides: 6. The CDR3 sequence is 14 residues long. The CDR3 sequence is CASSLRTGLEPQHF. The DNA for the CDR3 is TGCGCCAGCAGCTTAAGGACAGGGCTGGAGCCCCAGCATTTT. Full variable domain (remainder filled in from reference TRBV5-1 and TRBJ1-5): KAGVTQTPRYLIKTRGQQVTLSCSPISGHRSVSWYQQTPGQGLQFLFEYFSETQRNKGNFPGRFSGRQFSNSRSEMNVSTLELGDSALYLCASSLRTGLEPQHFGDGTRLSIL.

The chain has TRBV9 and TRBJ1-4; perhaps TRBD1 as D (6 bases). The CDR3 length is 15 residues. V lost 4 bases and J 8 bases, leaving 18 bases between the germline ends. The germline CDR1 and CDR2 sequences are SGDLS and YYNGEE. Here the CDR3 reads CASSYQGLGLEKLFF. In DNA form, the CDR3 reads TGTGCCAGCAGCTACCAGGGGCTCGGTTTGGAAAAACTGTTTTTT.